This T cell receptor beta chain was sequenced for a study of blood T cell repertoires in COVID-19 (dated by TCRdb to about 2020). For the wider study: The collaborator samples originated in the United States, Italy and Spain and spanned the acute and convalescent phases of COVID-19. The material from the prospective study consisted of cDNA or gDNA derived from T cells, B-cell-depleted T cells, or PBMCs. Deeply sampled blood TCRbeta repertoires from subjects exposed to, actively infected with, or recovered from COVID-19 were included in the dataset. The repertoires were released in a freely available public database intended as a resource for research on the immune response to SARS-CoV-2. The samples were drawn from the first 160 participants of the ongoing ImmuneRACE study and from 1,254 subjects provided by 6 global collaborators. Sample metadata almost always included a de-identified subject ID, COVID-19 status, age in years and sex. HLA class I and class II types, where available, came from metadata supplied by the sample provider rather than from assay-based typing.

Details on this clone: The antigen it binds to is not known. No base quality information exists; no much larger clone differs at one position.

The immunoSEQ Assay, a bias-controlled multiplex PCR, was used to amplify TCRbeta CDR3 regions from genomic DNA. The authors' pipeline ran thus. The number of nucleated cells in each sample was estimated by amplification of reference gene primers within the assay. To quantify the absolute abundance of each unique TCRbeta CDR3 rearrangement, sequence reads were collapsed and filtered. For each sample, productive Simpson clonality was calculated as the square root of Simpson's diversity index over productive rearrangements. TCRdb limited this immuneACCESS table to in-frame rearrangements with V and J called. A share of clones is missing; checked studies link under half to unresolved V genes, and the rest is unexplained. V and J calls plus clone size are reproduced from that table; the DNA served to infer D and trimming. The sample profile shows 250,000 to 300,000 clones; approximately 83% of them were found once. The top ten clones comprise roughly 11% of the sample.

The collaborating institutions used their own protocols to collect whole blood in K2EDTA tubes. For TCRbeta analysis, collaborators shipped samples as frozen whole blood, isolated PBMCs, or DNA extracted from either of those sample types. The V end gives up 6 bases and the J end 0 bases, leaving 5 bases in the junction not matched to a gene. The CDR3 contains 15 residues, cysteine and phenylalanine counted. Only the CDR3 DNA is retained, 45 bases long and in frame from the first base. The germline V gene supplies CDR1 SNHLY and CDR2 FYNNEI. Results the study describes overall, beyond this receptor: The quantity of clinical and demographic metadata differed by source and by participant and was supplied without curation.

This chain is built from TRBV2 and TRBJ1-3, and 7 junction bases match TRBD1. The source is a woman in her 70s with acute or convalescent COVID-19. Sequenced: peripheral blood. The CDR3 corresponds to CASRRQGVSGNTIYF. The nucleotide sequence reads TGTGCCAGCAGACGACAGGGCGTCTCTGGAAACACCATATATTTT. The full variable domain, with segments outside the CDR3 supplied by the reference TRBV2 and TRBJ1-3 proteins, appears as EPEVTQTPSHQVTQMGQEVILRCVPISNHLYFYWYRQILGQKVEFLVSFYNNEISEKSEIFDDQFSVERPDGSNFTLKIRSTKLEDSAMYFCASRRQGVSGNTIYFGEGSWLTVV.